A selection of T cell receptor beta chains follows, all from one sample in a study of T cell responses to AZD1222 COVID-19 vaccine. Measured with immunoSEQ multiplex PCR; TCRdb has only the in-frame clones, and not every one. The sample contains 90,000 to 120,000 clones, around 89% of which appear only once. The material was peripheral blood, obtained on day 0 of AZD1222 vaccination. The receptors were sampled from an adult in good health. Each CDR3 is given with its conserved first and last residue. The D gene is left open where the match is weak. For some rows the clone size is stated as once, few or many, or as a class when expanded; others skip it.

V gene: TRBV28; D gene: NA; clone size: NA; J gene: TRBJ2-2; CDR3 DNA: TGTGCCAGCAGTTCCCCCCGGGCTTTCAACACCGGGGAGCTGTTTTTT; CDR3 protein: CASSSPRAFNTGELFF
V gene: TRBV20-1; D gene: NA; clone size: once; J gene: TRBJ2-2; CDR3 DNA: TGCAGTGCCCGACCCGCCGGGGAGCTGTTTTTT; CDR3 protein: CSARPAGELFF
V gene: TRBV19; D gene: TRBD2; clone size: once; J gene: TRBJ2-1; CDR3 DNA: TGTGCCAGTAGCTTGGGACTAGCGGGGGGTAGAAGGGACTACAATGAGCAGTTCTTC; CDR3 protein: CASSLGLAGGRRDYNEQFF
V gene: TRBV5-1; D gene: TRBD2; clone size: NA; J gene: TRBJ2-1; CDR3 DNA: TGCGCCAGCAGCTTGGGACTAGCGGGAGGGCCGGGAAATGAGCAGTTCTTC; CDR3 protein: CASSLGLAGGPGNEQFF
V gene: TRBV5-4; D gene: TRBD1; clone size: NA; J gene: TRBJ1-4; CDR3 DNA: TGTGCCAGCAGCTTGGGACAGGGAACTAATGAAAAACTGTTTTTT; CDR3 protein: CASSLGQGTNEKLFF
V gene: TRBV27; D gene: NA; clone size: NA; J gene: TRBJ1-4; CDR3 DNA: TGTGCCAGCAGTTTGGGGCAGTACCATGAAAAACTGTTTTTT; CDR3 protein: CASSLGQYHEKLFF
V gene: TRBV7-2; D gene: NA; clone size: NA; J gene: TRBJ2-2; CDR3 DNA: TGTGCCAGCAGCTTAGGGGGGTTCGGCCCCGGGGAGCTGTTTTTT; CDR3 protein: CASSLGGFGPGELFF
V gene: TRBV19; D gene: NA; clone size: NA; J gene: TRBJ1-3; CDR3 DNA: TGTGCCAGTAGCGTGATGGGCTCTGGAAACACCATATATTTT; CDR3 protein: CASSVMGSGNTIYF
V gene: TRBV19; D gene: NA; clone size: once; J gene: TRBJ1-2; CDR3 DNA: TGTGCCAGTAGCCGAGCTGAAGTGTACGGCTACACCTTC; CDR3 protein: CASSRAEVYGYTF
V gene: TRBV28; D gene: NA; clone size: NA; J gene: TRBJ2-7; CDR3 DNA: TGTGCCAGCAGTTTAGGGACGGCGGACGTTGACGAGCAGTACTTC; CDR3 protein: CASSLGTADVDEQYF
V gene: TRBV6-1; D gene: NA; clone size: once; J gene: TRBJ2-7; CDR3 DNA: TGTGCCAGCAGTGAAGGACACCCGAGCTCCTACGAGCAGTACTTC; CDR3 protein: CASSEGHPSSYEQYF
V gene: TRBV5-6; D gene: TRBD2; clone size: NA; J gene: TRBJ2-7; CDR3 DNA: TGTGCCAGCAGCCCCTCGGGCGGGAGAGTGACCGAGCAGTACTTC; CDR3 protein: CASSPSGGRVTEQYF
V gene: TRBV3-1/TRBV3-2; D gene: NA; clone size: NA; J gene: TRBJ2-6; CDR3 DNA: TGTGCCAGCAGCCAGCCTACAGGGTACTCTGGGGCCAACGTCCTGACTTTC; CDR3 protein: CASSQPTGYSGANVLTF
V gene: TRBV28; D gene: NA; clone size: NA; J gene: TRBJ1-1; CDR3 DNA: TGTGCCAGCAGTTTACCCAGCGAACAGGGCCCGAACACTGAAGCTTTCTTT; CDR3 protein: CASSLPSEQGPNTEAFF
V gene: TRBV5-1; D gene: TRBD2; clone size: NA; J gene: TRBJ2-3; CDR3 DNA: TGCGCCAGCAGCTCAGGTAGACTAGCGGAAATCACAGATACGCAGTATTTT; CDR3 protein: CASSSGRLAEITDTQYF
V gene: TRBV3-1/TRBV3-2; D gene: NA; clone size: NA; J gene: TRBJ2-2; CDR3 DNA: TGTGCCAGCAGGCTAGTGGCGGGCACCGGGGAGCTGTTTTTT; CDR3 protein: CASRLVAGTGELFF
V gene: TRBV29-1; D gene: NA; clone size: NA; J gene: TRBJ1-4; CDR3 DNA: TGCAGCGCTCATAGGGGGGGAACCGCTAATGAAAAACTGTTTTTT; CDR3 protein: CSAHRGGTANEKLFF
V gene: TRBV28; D gene: NA; clone size: NA; J gene: TRBJ1-4; CDR3 DNA: TGTGCCAGCATGGCAGGGAAGGAAAAACTGTTTTTT; CDR3 protein: CASMAGKEKLFF
V gene: TRBV19; D gene: NA; clone size: NA; J gene: TRBJ2-7; CDR3 DNA: TGTGCCAGTAGTATAGATGGCCCGGGCGTCTACGAGCAGTACTTC; CDR3 protein: CASSIDGPGVYEQYF
V gene: TRBV28; D gene: TRBD2; clone size: NA; J gene: TRBJ2-1; CDR3 DNA: TGTGCCAGCAGGCAACTAGCGGGAGAATCCAATGAGCAGTTCTTC; CDR3 protein: CASRQLAGESNEQFF
V gene: TRBV5-4; D gene: TRBD2; clone size: NA; J gene: TRBJ2-2; CDR3 DNA: TGTGCCAGCAGCTTGGGACTAGCGGACACCGGGGAGCTGTTTTTT; CDR3 protein: CASSLGLADTGELFF
V gene: TRBV11-2; D gene: NA; clone size: NA; J gene: TRBJ1-2; CDR3 DNA: TGTGCCAGCAGCTTATATCAGGGGACCTATGGCTACACCTTC; CDR3 protein: CASSLYQGTYGYTF
V gene: TRBV6-6; D gene: NA; clone size: NA; J gene: TRBJ2-7; CDR3 DNA: TGTGCCAGCCACAGGGGAGGTATCGAGCAGTACTTC; CDR3 protein: CASHRGGIEQYF
V gene: TRBV6-5; D gene: TRBD1; clone size: NA; J gene: TRBJ2-1; CDR3 DNA: TGTGCCAGCAGTTTCAGACAGGGGTCTTGGAATGAGCAGTTCTTC; CDR3 protein: CASSFRQGSWNEQFF
V gene: TRBV28; D gene: TRBD2; clone size: NA; J gene: TRBJ2-1; CDR3 DNA: TGTGCCAGTCGGATTAGCGGGAGAAATAATGAGCAGTTCTTC; CDR3 protein: CASRISGRNNEQFF
V gene: TRBV7-9; D gene: NA; clone size: NA; J gene: TRBJ2-1; CDR3 DNA: TGTGCCAGCAGCTTTGGGGGGAGTCGGTCCAGTAATGAGCAGTTCTTC; CDR3 protein: CASSFGGSRSSNEQFF
V gene: TRBV7-8; D gene: NA; clone size: NA; J gene: TRBJ2-3; CDR3 DNA: TGTGCCAGCAGCTTTGGGCTTAGCACAGATACGCAGTATTTT; CDR3 protein: CASSFGLSTDTQYF
V gene: TRBV19; D gene: TRBD2; clone size: NA; J gene: TRBJ2-3; CDR3 DNA: TGTGCCAGTAGTATAGGACTAGCGGGGGCCTTCGGCACAGATACGCAGTATTTT; CDR3 protein: CASSIGLAGAFGTDTQYF
V gene: TRBV28; D gene: NA; clone size: NA; J gene: TRBJ1-2; CDR3 DNA: TGTGCCAGCCGATCCCCGGACACCTATGGCTACACCTTC; CDR3 protein: CASRSPDTYGYTF
V gene: TRBV3-1/TRBV3-2; D gene: TRBD2; clone size: NA; J gene: TRBJ2-1; CDR3 DNA: TGTGCCAGCAGCCAATCAGCGGGGCTCCTAAATGAGCAGTTCTTC; CDR3 protein: CASSQSAGLLNEQFF
V gene: TRBV6-6; D gene: TRBD1; clone size: NA; J gene: TRBJ2-1; CDR3 DNA: TGTGCCAGCAGTCATGGGAACAGGGGGCTTGGGTTCAATGAGCAGTTCTTC; CDR3 protein: CASSHGNRGLGFNEQFF
V gene: TRBV7-9; D gene: TRBD2; clone size: NA; J gene: TRBJ2-1; CDR3 DNA: TGTGCCAGCAGCCCGACTAGCGGGAGGGCCTTTGAGCAGTTCTTC; CDR3 protein: CASSPTSGRAFEQFF
V gene: TRBV6-5; D gene: NA; clone size: NA; J gene: TRBJ2-7; CDR3 DNA: TGTGCCAGCAGTTCCGGCAGGACCTCCTACGAGCAGTACTTC; CDR3 protein: CASSSGRTSYEQYF
V gene: TRBV12-3/TRBV12-4; D gene: NA; clone size: NA; J gene: TRBJ1-3; CDR3 DNA: TGTGCCAGCAGCGAGGGGCAGGGGAACACCATATATTTT; CDR3 protein: CASSEGQGNTIYF
V gene: TRBV7-3; D gene: TRBD2; clone size: NA; J gene: TRBJ2-1; CDR3 DNA: TGTGCCAGCGGACCGGGACTATTATCCTACAATGAGCAGTTCTTC; CDR3 protein: CASGPGLLSYNEQFF
V gene: TRBV6-2/TRBV6-3; D gene: NA; clone size: once; J gene: TRBJ2-1; CDR3 DNA: TGTGCCAGCAGTTACGCAGGAAGAGGGTACAATGAGCAGTTCTTC; CDR3 protein: CASSYAGRGYNEQFF
V gene: TRBV7-3; D gene: NA; clone size: NA; J gene: TRBJ2-2; CDR3 DNA: TGTGCCAGCAGCTTAAACAGGAACACCGGGGAGCTGTTTTTT; CDR3 protein: CASSLNRNTGELFF
V gene: TRBV7-2; D gene: NA; clone size: NA; J gene: TRBJ2-7; CDR3 DNA: TGTGCCAGCAGCTTAGAATCTGAGCAGTACTTC; CDR3 protein: CASSLESEQYF
V gene: TRBV14; D gene: TRBD2; clone size: once; J gene: TRBJ2-3; CDR3 DNA: TGTGCCAGCAGCTACATAGCGGGAGTTTCTAGCACAGATACGCAGTATTTT; CDR3 protein: CASSYIAGVSSTDTQYF
V gene: TRBV11-3; D gene: TRBD2; clone size: NA; J gene: TRBJ2-3; CDR3 DNA: TGTGCCAGCAGCTCGGGGACTAGCGGGTTCACAGATACGCAGTATTTT; CDR3 protein: CASSSGTSGFTDTQYF
V gene: TRBV9; D gene: NA; clone size: NA; J gene: TRBJ2-2; CDR3 DNA: TGTGCCAGCAGCGTAGCTTTGGGGGCCCAGAACACCGGGGAGCTGTTTTTT; CDR3 protein: CASSVALGAQNTGELFF
V gene: TRBV7-9; D gene: NA; clone size: NA; J gene: TRBJ1-5; CDR3 DNA: TGTGCCAGCAGCACCACAGGGAGGGTTGATCAGCCCCAGCATTTT; CDR3 protein: CASSTTGRVDQPQHF
V gene: TRBV19; D gene: NA; clone size: NA; J gene: TRBJ1-5; CDR3 DNA: TGTGCCAGTACCCTTTCGACCGGGCCCCAGCATTTT; CDR3 protein: CASTLSTGPQHF
V gene: TRBV30; D gene: NA; clone size: once; J gene: TRBJ2-7; CDR3 DNA: TGTGCCTGGAGTGTAGGAGACAGCTCCTACGAGCAGTACTTC; CDR3 protein: CAWSVGDSSYEQYF
V gene: TRBV28; D gene: NA; clone size: NA; J gene: TRBJ1-5; CDR3 DNA: TGTGCCAGCAGCGAAGGTCAGCCCCAGCATTTT; CDR3 protein: CASSEGQPQHF
V gene: TRBV27; D gene: NA; clone size: NA; J gene: TRBJ1-2; CDR3 DNA: TGTGCCAGCAGTTCCCTCGAGCTATTCAACTATGGCTACACCTTC; CDR3 protein: CASSSLELFNYGYTF
V gene: TRBV7-2; D gene: TRBD1; clone size: NA; J gene: TRBJ2-2; CDR3 DNA: TGTGCCAGCAGTACCGGGACAGGGAGATCCGGGGAGCTGTTTTTT; CDR3 protein: CASSTGTGRSGELFF
V gene: TRBV4-3; D gene: TRBD2; clone size: NA; J gene: TRBJ2-1; CDR3 DNA: TGCGCCAGCAGCCAAGGCCCGGCCCGCAGGACTAGCGGACACAATGAGCAGTTCTTC; CDR3 protein: CASSQGPARRTSGHNEQFF
V gene: TRBV28; D gene: NA; clone size: NA; J gene: TRBJ1-5; CDR3 DNA: TGTGCCAGCAGTTTTCAAGGGTCGACAGAGCTTAGCAATCAGCCCCAGCATTTT; CDR3 protein: CASSFQGSTELSNQPQHF
V gene: TRBV12-3/TRBV12-4; D gene: TRBD2; clone size: once; J gene: TRBJ2-1; CDR3 DNA: TGTGCCAGCAGACGTAGCGGGAGGGTGCAGTTCTTC; CDR3 protein: CASRRSGRVQFF
V gene: TRBV25-1; D gene: NA; clone size: NA; J gene: TRBJ1-1; CDR3 DNA: TGTGCCAGCAGTGAATATGCAGGGATTAACACTGAAGCTTTCTTT; CDR3 protein: CASSEYAGINTEAFF